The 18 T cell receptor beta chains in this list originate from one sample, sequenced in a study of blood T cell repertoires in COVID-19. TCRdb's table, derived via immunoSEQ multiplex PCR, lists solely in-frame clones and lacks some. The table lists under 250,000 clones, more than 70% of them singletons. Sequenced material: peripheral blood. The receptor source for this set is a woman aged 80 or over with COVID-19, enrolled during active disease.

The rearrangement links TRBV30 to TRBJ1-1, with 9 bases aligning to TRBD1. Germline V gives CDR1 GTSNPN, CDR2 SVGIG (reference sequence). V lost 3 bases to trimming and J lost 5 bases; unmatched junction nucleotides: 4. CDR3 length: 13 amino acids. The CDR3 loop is CAWRRQGGTEAFF. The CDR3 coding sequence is TGTGCCTGGAGGAGACAGGGGGGGACTGAAGCTTTCTTT.

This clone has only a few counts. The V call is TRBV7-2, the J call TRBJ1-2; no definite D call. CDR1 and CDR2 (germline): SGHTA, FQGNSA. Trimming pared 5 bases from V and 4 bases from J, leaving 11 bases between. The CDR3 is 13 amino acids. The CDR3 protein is CASSPGLFYGYTF. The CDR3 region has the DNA TGTGCCAGCAGCCCTGGACTGTTCTATGGCTACACCTTC.

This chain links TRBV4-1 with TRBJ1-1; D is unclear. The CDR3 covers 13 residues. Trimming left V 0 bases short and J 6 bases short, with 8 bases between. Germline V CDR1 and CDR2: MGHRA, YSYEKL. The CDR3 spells CASSQDPYAEAFF. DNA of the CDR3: TGCGCCAGCAGCCAAGATCCCTACGCTGAAGCTTTCTTT.

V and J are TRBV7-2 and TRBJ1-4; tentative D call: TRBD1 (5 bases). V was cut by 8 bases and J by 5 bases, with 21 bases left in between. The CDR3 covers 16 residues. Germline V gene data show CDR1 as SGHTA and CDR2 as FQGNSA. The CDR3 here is CASSTGRAGGNEKLFF. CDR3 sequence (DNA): TGTGCCAGCTCGACTGGGCGGGCCGGGGGGAATGAAAAACTGTTTTTT.

The CDR3: CASSYSAGANEKLFF. CDR3 bases: TGTGCCAGCAGTTACTCGGCAGGGGCTAATGAAAAACTGTTTTTT. This chain links TRBV6-5 with TRBJ1-4, with a possible D match to TRBD1 (6 bases). Germline lookup yields CDR1 MNHEY and CDR2 SVGAGI. Between the trimmed V and J ends, which lost 0 bases and 3 bases, there was a span of 8 bases. The CDR3 contains 15 residues.

In DNA, the CDR3 is TGTGCCAGCTCATGGGACAGGGACAATGAGCAGTTCTTC. It translates to CASSWDRDNEQFF. This chain joins TRBV18 and TRBJ2-1; 9 bases match TRBD1. The CDR3 is 13 amino acids. With V trimmed by 5 bases and J by 5 bases, 1 base remained unmatched. Germline V CDR1 and CDR2: KGHSH, LQKENI.

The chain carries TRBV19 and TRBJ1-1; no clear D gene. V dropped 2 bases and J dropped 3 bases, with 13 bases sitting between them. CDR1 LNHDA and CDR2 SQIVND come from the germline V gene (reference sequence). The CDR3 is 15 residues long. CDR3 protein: CASSISGFWDTEAFF. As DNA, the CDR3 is TGTGCCAGTAGTATATCCGGGTTCTGGGACACTGAAGCTTTCTTT.

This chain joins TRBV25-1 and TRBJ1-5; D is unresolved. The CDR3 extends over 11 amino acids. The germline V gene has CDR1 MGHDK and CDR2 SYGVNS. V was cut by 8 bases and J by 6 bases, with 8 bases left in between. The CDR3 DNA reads TGTGCCAGCGGGCAAATTCAGCCCCAGCATTTT. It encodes CASGQIQPQHF.

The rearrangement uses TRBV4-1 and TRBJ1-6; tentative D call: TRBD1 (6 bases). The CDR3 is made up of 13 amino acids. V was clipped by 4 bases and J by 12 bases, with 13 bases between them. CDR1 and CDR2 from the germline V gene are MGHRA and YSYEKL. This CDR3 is CASSRGGLLPLHF. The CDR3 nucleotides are TGCGCCAGCAGCCGGGGGGGCCTATTACCCCTCCACTTT.

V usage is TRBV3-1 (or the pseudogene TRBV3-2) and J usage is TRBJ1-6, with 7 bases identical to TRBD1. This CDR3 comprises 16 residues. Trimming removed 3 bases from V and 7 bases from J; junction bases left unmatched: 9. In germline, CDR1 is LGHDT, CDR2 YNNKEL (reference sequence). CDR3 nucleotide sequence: TGTGCCAGCAGCCACCTCCCCGGGACAGCCAATTCACCCCTCCACTTT. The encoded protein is CASSHLPGTANSPLHF.

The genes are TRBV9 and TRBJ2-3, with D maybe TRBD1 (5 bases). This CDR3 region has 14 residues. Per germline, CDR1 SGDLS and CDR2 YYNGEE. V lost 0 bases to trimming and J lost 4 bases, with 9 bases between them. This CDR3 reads CASSVDKGPDTQYF. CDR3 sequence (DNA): TGTGCCAGCAGCGTAGACAAGGGGCCAGATACGCAGTATTTT.

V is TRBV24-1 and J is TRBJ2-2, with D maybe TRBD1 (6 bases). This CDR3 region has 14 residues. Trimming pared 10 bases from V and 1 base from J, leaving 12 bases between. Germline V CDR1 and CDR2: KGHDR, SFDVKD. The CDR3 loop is CATKTTGNTGELFF. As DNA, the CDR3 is TGTGCCACGAAGACGACAGGGAACACCGGGGAGCTGTTTTTT.

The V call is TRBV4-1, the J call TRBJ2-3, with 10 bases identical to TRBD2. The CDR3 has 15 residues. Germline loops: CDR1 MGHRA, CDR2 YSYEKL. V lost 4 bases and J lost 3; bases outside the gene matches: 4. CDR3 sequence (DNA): TGCGCCAGCAGCCTTTTGGGACTAGCGACAGATACGCAGTATTTT. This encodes CASSLLGLATDTQYF.

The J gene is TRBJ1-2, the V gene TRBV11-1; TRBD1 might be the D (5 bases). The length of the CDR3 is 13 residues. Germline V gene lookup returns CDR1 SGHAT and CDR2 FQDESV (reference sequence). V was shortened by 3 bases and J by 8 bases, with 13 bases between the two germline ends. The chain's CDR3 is CASSFNGQGGYTF. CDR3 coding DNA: TGTGCCAGCAGCTTTAACGGTCAGGGAGGCTACACCTTC.

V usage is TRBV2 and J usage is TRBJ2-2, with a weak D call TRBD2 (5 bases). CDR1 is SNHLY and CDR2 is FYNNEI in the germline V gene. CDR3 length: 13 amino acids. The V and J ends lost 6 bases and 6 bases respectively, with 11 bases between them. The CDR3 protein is CASRMEVPGELFF. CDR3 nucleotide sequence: TGTGCCAGCAGGATGGAGGTCCCCGGGGAGCTGTTTTTT.

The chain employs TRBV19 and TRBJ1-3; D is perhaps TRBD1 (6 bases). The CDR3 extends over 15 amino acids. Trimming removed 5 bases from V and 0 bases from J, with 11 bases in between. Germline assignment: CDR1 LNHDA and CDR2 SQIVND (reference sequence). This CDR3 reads CASSFSTGSGNTIYF. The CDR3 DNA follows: TGTGCCAGTAGTTTCTCGACAGGCTCTGGAAACACCATATATTTT. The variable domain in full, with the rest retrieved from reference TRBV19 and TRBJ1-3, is DGGITQSPKYLFRKEGQNVTLSCEQNLNHDAMYWYRQDPGQGLRLIYYSQIVNDFQKGDIAEGYSVSREKKESFPLTVTSAQKNPTAFYLCASSFSTGSGNTIYFGEGSWLTVV.

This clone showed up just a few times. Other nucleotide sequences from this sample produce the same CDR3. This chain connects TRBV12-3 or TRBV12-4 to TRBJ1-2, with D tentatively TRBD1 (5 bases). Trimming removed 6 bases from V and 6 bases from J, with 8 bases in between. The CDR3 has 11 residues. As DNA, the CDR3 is TGTGCCAGCAGCCTCAGGGATGGCTACACCTTC. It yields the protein CASSLRDGYTF.

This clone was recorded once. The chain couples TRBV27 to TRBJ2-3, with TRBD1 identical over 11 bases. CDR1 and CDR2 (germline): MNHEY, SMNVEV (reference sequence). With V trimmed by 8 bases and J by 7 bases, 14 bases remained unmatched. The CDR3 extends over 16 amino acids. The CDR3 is CASGLFGQGAGYTQYF. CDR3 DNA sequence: TGTGCCAGCGGCCTATTCGGACAGGGGGCAGGATATACGCAGTATTTT.